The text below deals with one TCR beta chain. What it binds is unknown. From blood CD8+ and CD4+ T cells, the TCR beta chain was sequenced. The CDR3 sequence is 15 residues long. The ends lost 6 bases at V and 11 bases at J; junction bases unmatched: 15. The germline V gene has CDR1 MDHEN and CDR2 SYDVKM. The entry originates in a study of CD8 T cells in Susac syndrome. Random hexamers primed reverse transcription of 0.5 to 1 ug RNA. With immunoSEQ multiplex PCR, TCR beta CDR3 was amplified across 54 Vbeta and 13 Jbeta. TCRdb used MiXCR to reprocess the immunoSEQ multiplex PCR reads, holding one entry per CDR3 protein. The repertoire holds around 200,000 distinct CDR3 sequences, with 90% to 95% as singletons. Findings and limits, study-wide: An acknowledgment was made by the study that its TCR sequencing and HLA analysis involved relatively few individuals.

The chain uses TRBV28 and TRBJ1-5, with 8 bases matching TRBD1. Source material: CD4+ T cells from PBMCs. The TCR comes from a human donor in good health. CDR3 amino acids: CASSPLLGQGGSQHF. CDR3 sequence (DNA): TGTGCCAGCAGCCCACTACTCGGACAGGGTGGTTCCCAGCATTTT.